This T cell receptor beta chain derives from a study of shared clonotypes between healthy human individuals. This CDR3 region has 14 residues. Germline CDR1 is SGHKS and CDR2 is YYEKEE (reference sequence). The J segment lost 7 bases and the V segment lost 2 bases, leaving 4 bases of the junction unmatched. The material for each subset, its genomic DNA, was split evenly across several immunoSEQ plates. TCRdb's table, derived via immunoSEQ multiplex PCR, lists solely in-frame clones and lacks some. Of under 1,100,000 clones in the sample, 78% were seen once. Sequencing used memory CD4+ T cells from PBMCs. As for subset: CD45RA-negative fraction. The receptor comes from a man aged 18 to 30 in good health. Some clones in this sample may be carry-over from other donors' samples. The chain joins TRBV5-5 to TRBJ2-2; 8 bases fit TRBD2. CDR3 nucleotide sequence: TGTGCCAGCAGCTTAGCGGGAGAGGTCGGGGAGCTGTTTTTT. It is translated as CASSLAGEVGELFF.